These 14 T cell receptor beta chains came from one sample sequenced in a study of CD8 T cells in ankylosing spondylitis. Regarding the study as a whole: One TCR beta motif, made up of eight or nine highly homologous variants, appeared characteristic of ankylosing spondylitis blood.

No antigen has been assigned to these receptors. TCRdb recomputed calls from the 5' RACE reads with MiXCR, one row per CDR3 protein. Of some 840,000 distinct CDR3 sequences listed, approximately 10% are singletons. Specimen: blood, either unsorted or a sorted T cell fraction (not recorded which). The source of these receptors is a male donor with ankylosing spondylitis.

This clonotype has a single count. A much larger clone lies one base from this, so it may be a read error. The chain employs TRBV20-1 and TRBJ2-1; D uncertain. The V gene's germline CDR1 is DFQATT and CDR2 SNEGSKA (reference sequence). The CDR3 contains 11 residues. V was clipped by 6 bases and J by 5 bases, with 8 bases between them. The CDR3 is CSANRHNEQFF. The CDR3 region has the DNA TGCAGTGCGAACAGACACAATGAGCAGTTCTTC.

The chain carries TRBV7-2 and TRBJ2-7, with D possibly being TRBD1 or TRBD2 (6 bases each). This CDR3 comprises 16 residues. The germline CDR1 and CDR2 sequences are SGHTA and FQGNSA. Trimming cost V 4 bases and J 3 bases, with 19 bases left between them. In nucleotides, the CDR3 is TGTGCCAGCAGCTCCGAGGGGGGACTCCCCTTCTACGAGCAGTACTTC. Translated: CASSSEGGLPFYEQYF. The complete variable domain, with remaining parts taken from reference TRBV7-2 and TRBJ2-7, reads GAGVSQSPSNKVTEKGKDVELRCDPISGHTALYWYRQSLGQGLEFLIYFQGNSAPDKSGLPSDRFSAERTGGSVSTLTIQRTQQEDSAVYLCASSSEGGLPFYEQYFGPGTRLTVT.

The rearrangement uses TRBV30 and TRBJ2-3, with 9 nucleotides matching TRBD1. CDR3 length: 13 amino acids. V was pared by 5 bases and J by 3 bases, with 3 bases of the junction left unmatched. Germline assignment: CDR1 GTSNPN and CDR2 SVGIG (reference sequence). The CDR3 spells CAWDRGITDTQYF. The DNA for the CDR3 is TGTGCCTGGGACAGGGGGATTACAGATACGCAGTATTTT.

Concerning this clonotype itself: The junction shows a germline mismatch at one end, possibly a read error. The chain couples TRBV20-1 to TRBJ1-6, with D possibly TRBD1 on 6 matching bases. In germline, CDR1 is DFQATT, CDR2 SNEGSKA (reference sequence). The CDR3 extends over 14 amino acids. In DNA, the CDR3 is TGCGGTGCTAGGCGCCGGACAGTAGGCTCACCCCTCCACTTT. Translated, it gives CGARRRTVGSPLHF.

This chain uses TRBV5-1 with TRBJ2-2; D not certain. V lost 4 bases, J lost 6 bases, and 10 bases lay in between. Germline V lookup: CDR1 SGHRS, CDR2 YFSETQ. The CDR3 length is 13 residues. The CDR3 loop reads CASSPRPAGELFF. DNA of the CDR3: TGCGCCAGCAGCCCACGGCCCGCCGGGGAGCTGTTTTTT.

This clonotype was observed at least ten times. V and J are TRBV29-1 and TRBJ1-5; D gene ambiguous. The CDR3 contains 14 residues. The germline CDR1 and CDR2 sequences are SQVTM and ANQGSEA. V was trimmed by 5 bases and J by 0 bases, leaving 11 bases between them. Here the CDR3 reads CSVSGSYSNQPQHF. CDR3 DNA: TGCAGCGTTTCTGGCAGCTATAGCAATCAGCCCCAGCATTTT. Drawing the rest from reference TRBV29-1 and TRBJ1-5, the complete variable domain is SAVISQKPSRDICQRGTSLTIQCQVDSQVTMMFWYRQQPGQSLTLIATANQGSEATYESGFVIDKFPISRPNLTFSTLTVSNMSPEDSSIYLCSVSGSYSNQPQHFGDGTRLSIL.

This clonotype was seen only a few times. The rearrangement joins TRBV5-1 to TRBJ1-2; perhaps TRBD1 as D (5 bases). The CDR3 is 15 amino acids. The germline CDR1 and CDR2 sequences are SGHRS and YFSETQ. V gave up 2 bases and J gave up 3 bases, with 14 bases separating them. The CDR3 sequence: CASSFIRGSDYGYTF. CDR3 nucleotide sequence: TGCGCCAGCAGCTTCATAAGGGGATCGGACTATGGCTACACCTTC.

The chain couples TRBV6-5 to TRBJ2-2, with TRBD2 matching over 7 bases. The length of the CDR3 is 15 residues. With V trimmed by 4 bases and J by 5 bases, 7 bases remained unmatched. Germline V gene sequence: CDR1 MNHEY, CDR2 SVGAGI. The CDR3 protein is CASSSPGLTTGELFF. CDR3 nucleotides: TGTGCCAGCAGTTCTCCGGGACTAACTACCGGGGAGCTGTTTTTT.

This clonotype was seen repeatedly, ten times or more. J is TRBJ2-1 and V is TRBV5-1; 7 bases align to TRBD1. Trimming at V came to 4 bases and at J to 3 bases, leaving 7 bases not matched to a gene. Germline values: CDR1 SGHRS, CDR2 YFSETQ. This CDR3 has 15 amino acids. CDR3 sequence (DNA): TGCGCCAGCAGCCTTTCGACAGGGAGCTACAATGAGCAGTTCTTC. This gives the protein CASSLSTGSYNEQFF.

This clonotype was detected only a few times. The rearrangement links TRBV2 to TRBJ2-3, with TRBD2 as a possible D gene (7 bases). CDR1 SNHLY and CDR2 FYNNEI come from the germline V gene. Trimming stripped 6 bases from V and 10 bases from J, with 35 bases between. The CDR3 consists of 19 residues. CDR3 sequence (DNA): TGTGCCAGCAGCAACACCCCGGGGCTAGCGGAACCCCACCCAGGGGCGCAGTATTTT. Amino acid sequence: CASSNTPGLAEPHPGAQYF.

This clonotype was counted between two and nine times. The V and J genes are TRBV20-1 and TRBJ1-5, with TRBD1 matching 9 bases. Germline CDR1 DFQATT, CDR2 SNEGSKA (reference sequence). The CDR3 is 14 residues long. V shed 3 bases and J 4 bases; nucleotides not matched to a gene: 4. CDR3 amino acids: CSASPTGGNQPQHF. The DNA for the CDR3 is TGCAGTGCTAGTCCGACAGGGGGTAATCAGCCCCAGCATTTT.

This clonotype was found a few times. The rearrangement links TRBV10-1 to TRBJ1-5, with unresolved D. Trimming left V 3 bases short and J 2 bases short, with 11 bases between. CDR1 and CDR2 from the germline V gene are WNHNN and SYGVQD (reference sequence). This CDR3 has 15 residues. The CDR3 coding sequence is TGCGCCAGCAGTGATGCGGTTTTTGGCAATCAGCCCCAGCATTTT. Residues: CASSDAVFGNQPQHF.

This clonotype showed up just a few times. The chain couples TRBV10-2 to TRBJ1-5, with 11 nucleotides matching TRBD1. Germline V gene lookup returns CDR1 WSHSY and CDR2 SAAADI. The CDR3 runs 17 residues. V lost 10 bases and J lost 0; bases outside the gene matches: 11. CDR3 sequence reads: CATSGTGGAYSNQPQHF. The CDR3 nucleotides are TGCGCCACCTCCGGGACAGGGGGGGCTTATAGCAATCAGCCCCAGCATTTT.

This chain connects TRBV3-1 to TRBJ2-7, with D unresolved. The CDR3 sequence is 12 residues long. Germline CDR1 reads LGHDT; CDR2 reads YNNKEL (reference sequence). Trimming cost V 8 bases and J 3 bases, with 11 bases left between them. The CDR3 DNA is TGTGCCAGCGAAGGGATACTCTACGAGCAGTACTTC. The encoded protein is CASEGILYEQYF.